Shown below are 28 T cell receptor beta chains from a single sample sequenced in a study of control samples from healthy donors and cancer patients. Method: immunoSEQ multiplex PCR; TCRdb's copy keeps in-frame clones and lacks some. The sample carries more than 140,000 clones, roughly nine tenths recorded once. The sequenced sample was blood. The receptors here all came from a man aged 18 to 35 in good health.

CDR3 coding DNA: TGTGCCAGCAGCCAAGTGTCCAGCGGGGGGGCCGCAGATACGCAGTATTTT. This codes for CASSQVSSGGAADTQYF. The chain is built from TRBV4-2 and TRBJ2-3; TRBD2 matches at 10 bases. The V gene end was trimmed by 1 base and the J gene end by 4 bases; junction bases not matched to a gene: 8. In germline, CDR1 is LGHNA, CDR2 YNFKEQ. This CDR3 has 17 amino acids.

The chain is built from TRBV24-1 and TRBJ1-2; 10 nucleotides agree with TRBD1. This CDR3 region has 13 residues. The germline gives CDR1 KGHDR, CDR2 SFDVKD. Losses at the gene ends were 8 bases for V and 8 bases for J; bases not matched to a gene: 7. CDR3 loop: CATNSGTGDGYTF. The CDR3 coding sequence is TGTGCCACCAACTCCGGGACAGGGGACGGCTACACCTTC.

This clone was detected only once. A read error may account for a junction end that differs from germline. The CDR3 sequence: CASSITGIGDF. CDR3 nucleotide sequence: TGTGCCAGTAGTATAACGGGTATCGGGGACTTC. The chain uses TRBV19 and TRBJ2-5; D possibly corresponds to TRBD2 (5 bases). The germline CDR1 and CDR2 sequences are LNHDA and SQIVND (reference sequence). This CDR3 is built from 11 residues. The complete variable domain, with remaining parts taken from reference TRBV19 and TRBJ2-5, reads DGGITQSPKYLFRKEGQNVTLSCEQNLNHDAMYWYRQDPGQGLRLIYYSQIVNDFQKGDIAEGYSVSREKKESFPLTVTSAQKNPTAFYLCASSITGIGDFGPGTRLLVL.

The chain employs TRBV5-5 and TRBJ1-3; possible D gene TRBD1, 5 bases. In germline, CDR1 is SGHKS, CDR2 YYEKEE (reference sequence). Trimming shortened V by 4 bases and J by 5 bases, and 13 bases separated the two germline ends. This CDR3 comprises 14 residues. CDR3 sequence reads: CASSPDTGRNTIYF. For the CDR3, the DNA is TGTGCCAGCAGCCCGGACACCGGGAGAAACACCATATATTTT.

V usage is TRBV7-9 and J usage is TRBJ2-3; the D gene is possibly TRBD1 (6 bases). This CDR3 is built from 15 residues. V was pared by 6 bases and J by 5 bases, with 18 bases between. Germline CDR1 reads SEHNR; CDR2 reads FQNEAQ (reference sequence). For the CDR3, the DNA is TGTGCCAGCAGTCACCCCGCAGGGGCACAAGATACGCAGTATTTT. Translating gives CASSHPAGAQDTQYF.

This chain connects TRBV7-2 to TRBJ2-5; 7 nucleotides line up with TRBD2. The germline V gene encodes CDR1 SGHTA and CDR2 FQGNSA. This CDR3 is 15 amino acids long. Trimming removed 3 bases from V and 5 bases from J; junction bases left unmatched: 9. The CDR3 protein is CASSLGPGGGETQYF. The CDR3 region has the DNA TGTGCCAGCAGCTTGGGGCCCGGGGGAGGGGAGACCCAGTACTTC. The entire variable domain, with the rest obtained from reference TRBV7-2 and TRBJ2-5, is as follows: GAGVSQSPSNKVTEKGKDVELRCDPISGHTALYWYRQSLGQGLEFLIYFQGNSAPDKSGLPSDRFSAERTGGSVSTLTIQRTQQEDSAVYLCASSLGPGGGETQYFGPGTRLLVL.

A single count supports this clone. J is TRBJ1-4 and V is TRBV30; perhaps TRBD1 as D (5 bases). The V gene's germline CDR1 is GTSNPN and CDR2 SVGIG (reference sequence). This CDR3 is built from 13 residues. The CDR3 coding sequence is TGTGGGTTGGGGGAGAGGACTAATGAAAAACTGTTTTTT. Its protein is CGLGERTNEKLFF.

The chain links TRBV6-5 to TRBJ1-3; perhaps TRBD1 as D (6 bases). Trimming cost V 6 bases and J 4 bases, with 10 bases left between them. Germline V gene data show CDR1 as MNHEY and CDR2 as SVGAGI. This CDR3 has 13 amino acids. The CDR3 bases are TGTGCCAGCAGCGTCGGACAGGGAAACACCATATATTTT. Amino acid sequence: CASSVGQGNTIYF.

V is TRBV11-2 and J is TRBJ2-2; the match to TRBD1 covers 12 bases. After removal of 5 bases from V and 5 bases from J, the junction contained 15 bases not matched to a gene. The CDR3 is 19 residues long. Germline V CDR1 and CDR2: SGHAT, FQNNGV. The CDR3 sequence is CASSTRRTGTGGRTGELFF. The CDR3 DNA reads TGTGCCAGCAGCACCAGAAGGACCGGGACAGGGGGCCGGACCGGGGAGCTGTTTTTT.

The J gene is TRBJ2-7, the V gene TRBV4-1, with a possible D match to TRBD2 (7 bases). This CDR3 has 14 residues. Germline V gives CDR1 MGHRA, CDR2 YSYEKL. V lost 5 bases and J 5 bases, leaving 16 bases between the germline ends. In nucleotides, the CDR3 is TGCGCCAGCAGCTTTGGGGGCGGGGGCAACGAGCAGTACTTC. This sequence encodes CASSFGGGGNEQYF.

The chain uses TRBV4-1 and TRBJ2-6, with 11 bases lining up with TRBD1. CDR3 length equals 15 residues. Germline V gene data show CDR1 as MGHRA and CDR2 as YSYEKL. With V trimmed by 8 bases and J by 1 base, 1 base remained unmatched. In DNA form, the CDR3 reads TGCGCCAGCCGGGACAGGGGGTCTGGGGCCAACGTCCTGACTTTC. Protein: CASRDRGSGANVLTF.

This chain uses TRBV6-5 with TRBJ1-4, with no clear D. Germline CDR1 reads MNHEY; CDR2 reads SVGAGI. Trimming cost V 0 bases and J 8 bases, with 13 bases left between them. The CDR3 runs to 15 residues. CDR3 sequence: CASSYSGGGREKLFF. In DNA, the CDR3 is TGTGCCAGCAGTTACTCGGGAGGTGGGAGGGAAAAACTGTTTTTT.

The V gene is TRBV6-5, the J gene TRBJ2-1; 12 bases are a match to TRBD2. CDR3 length: 16 residues. The V gene's germline CDR1 is MNHEY and CDR2 SVGAGI. J gave up 8 bases and V 0 bases, and 5 bases lay outside the gene matches. The CDR3 is CASSYSSSGGAHEQFF. In DNA form, the CDR3 reads TGTGCCAGCAGTTACTCCTCTAGCGGGGGGGCCCATGAGCAGTTCTTC.

This sequence joins TRBV2 and TRBJ2-5; TRBD2 matches at 13 bases. Germline V gene lookup returns CDR1 SNHLY and CDR2 FYNNEI. This CDR3 region has 17 residues. With 4 bases clipped from V and 3 bases from J, the junction kept 8 bases outside the gene matches. CDR3 amino acids: CASSAKLGTSGEETQYF. DNA of the CDR3: TGTGCCAGCAGTGCCAAACTAGGGACTAGCGGGGAAGAGACCCAGTACTTC.

The gene calls are TRBV3-1 (or the pseudogene TRBV3-2) and TRBJ1-6; 7 bases agree with TRBD1. Looked up from germline, CDR1 is LGHDT and CDR2 is YNNKEL (reference sequence). This CDR3 is 14 amino acids long. V dropped 4 bases and J dropped 5; count of bases not matched to a gene: 2. CDR3 in DNA: TGTGCCAGCAGCCCCGGACAGGATAATTCACCCCTCCACTTT. As protein: CASSPGQDNSPLHF.

The chain combines TRBV19 with TRBJ1-4; D is undetermined. V gave up 0 bases and J gave up 4 bases, with 9 bases separating them. The CDR3 extends over 15 amino acids. The germline V gene has CDR1 LNHDA and CDR2 SQIVND (reference sequence). This CDR3 is CASSIDNSLNEKLFF. The DNA of the CDR3 is TGTGCCAGTAGTATAGACAACAGCCTTAATGAAAAACTGTTTTTT.

J is TRBJ2-4 and V is TRBV5-1; D perhaps matches TRBD1 (6 bases). The CDR3 is 16 amino acids. CDR1 is SGHRS and CDR2 is YFSETQ in the germline V gene. Trimming took off 4 bases at V and 3 bases at J, with 17 bases between the two ends. CDR3 region: CASSGPQGRGKNIQYF. The CDR3 DNA sequence: TGCGCCAGCAGCGGTCCACAGGGACGCGGCAAAAACATTCAGTACTTC.

The chain joins TRBV2 to TRBJ2-1; TRBD2 matches at 8 bases. Germline CDR1 reads SNHLY; CDR2 reads FYNNEI. Unmatched junction bases numbered 5, after V lost 8 bases and J lost 8 bases. The CDR3 length is 12 residues. CDR3 sequence reads: CASRGLADEQFF. In DNA, the CDR3 is TGTGCCAGCCGAGGACTAGCTGATGAGCAGTTCTTC.

CDR3 nucleotides: TGCGCCAGCAGCCCCGGCGGTAGCGGGGGGCCCGAGACCCAGTACTTC. Translation gives CASSPGGSGGPETQYF. The chain is built from TRBV10-1 and TRBJ2-5, with 10 bases matching TRBD2. With 6 bases clipped from V and 5 bases from J, the junction kept 12 bases outside the gene matches. The CDR3 consists of 16 residues. Per the germline V gene, CDR1 is WNHNN and CDR2 is SYGVQD (reference sequence).

The rearrangement links TRBV12-3 or TRBV12-4 to TRBJ2-3, with no clear D. V lost 6 bases to trimming and J lost 4 bases, with 8 bases between them. The CDR3 is 12 amino acids. The CDR3 DNA is TGTGCCAGCAGCACCTCGGCAGATACGCAGTATTTT. Translated: CASSTSADTQYF.

The V and J genes are TRBV30 and TRBJ2-3; the match to TRBD1 covers 7 bases. After removal of 1 base from V and 5 bases from J, the junction contained 15 bases not matched to a gene. CDR3 length: 17 amino acids. Germline CDR1 GTSNPN, CDR2 SVGIG (reference sequence). CDR3: CAWSGGGSGGYLDTQYF. The CDR3 nucleotides are TGTGCCTGGAGTGGAGGCGGTTCAGGGGGTTATCTAGATACGCAGTATTTT.

V gene TRBV7-9 combines with J gene TRBJ1-3; D ambiguous. The germline V and J ends were trimmed by 0 bases and 2 bases, with 5 bases remaining between them. CDR1 and CDR2 (germline): SEHNR, FQNEAQ (reference sequence). This CDR3 is built from 14 residues. The CDR3 DNA reads TGTGCCAGCAGCTTAGCAGGGACTGGAAACACCATATATTTT. This sequence encodes CASSLAGTGNTIYF.

The rearrangement joins TRBV6-5 to TRBJ2-3, with 9 bases lining up with TRBD2. CDR3 length equals 15 residues. The trim removed 6 bases at V and 2 bases at J, leaving 6 bases unmatched. Germline V gene data show CDR1 as MNHEY and CDR2 as SVGAGI. Here the CDR3 DNA reads TGTGCCAGCAGGGTTAGCGGGGGTTCCACAGATACGCAGTATTTT. It specifies CASRVSGGSTDTQYF.

V and J are TRBV19 and TRBJ1-2, with D possibly being TRBD1 (6 bases). This CDR3 has 14 residues. Trimming removed 11 bases from V and 0 bases from J, with 16 bases in between. CDR1 LNHDA and CDR2 SQIVND come from the germline V gene (reference sequence). CDR3 bases: TGTGCCGGTCCCTACGAGGGGGCTAACTATGGCTACACCTTC. Translating it yields CAGPYEGANYGYTF. The complete variable domain, with remaining parts taken from reference TRBV19 and TRBJ1-2, reads DGGITQSPKYLFRKEGQNVTLSCEQNLNHDAMYWYRQDPGQGLRLIYYSQIVNDFQKGDIAEGYSVSREKKESFPLTVTSAQKNPTAFYLCAGPYEGANYGYTFGSGTRLTVV.

This chain uses TRBV3-1 (or the pseudogene TRBV3-2) with TRBJ2-1, with a weak D call TRBD1 (6 bases). Trimming cost V 4 bases and J 2 bases, with 12 bases left between them. Germline CDR1 reads LGHDT; CDR2 reads YNNKEL (reference sequence). The CDR3 totals 15 residues. As DNA, the CDR3 is TGTGCCAGCAGCCCGACAGGAGGCCCCTACAATGAGCAGTTCTTC. Protein product: CASSPTGGPYNEQFF.

This sequence joins TRBV28 and TRBJ2-3; D gene unclear. V was shortened by 3 bases and J by 0 bases, with 16 bases between the two germline ends. Germline V gene data show CDR1 as MDHEN and CDR2 as SYDVKM. The CDR3 consists of 17 residues. The CDR3 loop reads CASSFSFDGTSTDTQYF. In nucleotides, the CDR3 is TGTGCCAGCAGTTTCTCCTTCGACGGAACTAGCACAGATACGCAGTATTTT.

The CDR3 DNA is TGTGCCAGCAGCCGAGGACAGCCCTACGAGCAGTACTTC. Residues: CASSRGQPYEQYF. The chain recombines TRBV3-1 (or the pseudogene TRBV3-2) with TRBJ2-7, with D possibly matching TRBD1 (6 bases). The germline CDR1 and CDR2 sequences are LGHDT and YNNKEL (reference sequence). Trimming pared 4 bases from V and 2 bases from J, leaving 9 bases between. There are 13 residues in the CDR3.

This chain uses TRBV18 with TRBJ1-1; D might be TRBD1 (5 bases). Germline V gene lookup returns CDR1 KGHSH and CDR2 LQKENI. Deletions cut 2 bases from V and 4 bases from J, with 8 bases between. This CDR3 spans 13 amino acids. The CDR3 is CASSPGATTEAFF. The CDR3 DNA is TGTGCCAGCTCACCAGGGGCAACCACTGAAGCTTTCTTT.